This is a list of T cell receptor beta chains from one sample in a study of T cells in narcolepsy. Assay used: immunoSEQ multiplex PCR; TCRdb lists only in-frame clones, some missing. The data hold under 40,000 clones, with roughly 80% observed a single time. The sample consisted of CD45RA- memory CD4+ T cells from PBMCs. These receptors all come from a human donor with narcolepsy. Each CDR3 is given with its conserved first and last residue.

CDR3aa: CASSLDGSGVGYGYTF; len: 16; j_gene: TRBJ1-2; v_gene: TRBV5-1
CDR3aa: CASSPGQGLGEQYF; len: 14; j_gene: TRBJ2-7; v_gene: TRBV9
CDR3aa: CASSLAKTADTF; len: 12; j_gene: TRBJ1-2; v_gene: TRBV7-8
CDR3aa: CASSRELGASGNEQFF; len: 16; j_gene: TRBJ2-1; v_gene: TRBV7-9
CDR3aa: CASSVGVGGDTQYF; len: 14; j_gene: TRBJ2-3; v_gene: TRBV9
CDR3aa: CASTSRAGRMWTEAFF; len: 16; j_gene: TRBJ1-1; v_gene: TRBV5-4
CDR3aa: CASSLEAWGGTQYF; len: 14; j_gene: TRBJ2-3; v_gene: TRBV7-8
CDR3aa: CASSFQIDRGNYGYTF; len: 16; j_gene: TRBJ1-2; v_gene: TRBV6-5
CDR3aa: CASNRQGVYNEQFF; len: 14; j_gene: TRBJ2-1; v_gene: TRBV2
CDR3aa: CASSQIDGNQPQHF; len: 14; j_gene: TRBJ1-5; v_gene: TRBV4-3
CDR3aa: CASSGLVGEKLFF; len: 13; j_gene: TRBJ1-4; v_gene: TRBV27
CDR3aa: CASSPVRGANQPQHF; len: 15; j_gene: TRBJ1-5; v_gene: TRBV5-5
CDR3aa: CASSLVAGTFYGYTF; len: 15; j_gene: TRBJ1-2; v_gene: TRBV5-1
CDR3aa: CASSESRGANTGELFF; len: 16; j_gene: TRBJ2-2; v_gene: TRBV10-1
CDR3aa: CASSVSGKDGYTF; len: 13; j_gene: TRBJ1-2; v_gene: TRBV5-1
CDR3aa: CASSLGSAGAAFF; len: 13; j_gene: TRBJ1-1; v_gene: TRBV7-9
CDR3aa: CASSAGHLETGELFF; len: 15; j_gene: TRBJ2-2; v_gene: TRBV5-8
CDR3aa: CASSPGVKGQPQHF; len: 14; j_gene: TRBJ1-5; v_gene: TRBV27
CDR3aa: CASSFLAGQGGNTEAFF; len: 17; j_gene: TRBJ1-1; v_gene: TRBV7-6
CDR3aa: CASSLAGTGAKTQYF; len: 15; j_gene: TRBJ2-5; v_gene: TRBV5-8
CDR3aa: CASSRLVNDRVSTNEKLFF; len: 19; j_gene: TRBJ1-4; v_gene: TRBV5-5
CDR3aa: CASSIAGTETQYF; len: 13; j_gene: TRBJ2-5; v_gene: TRBV19
CDR3aa: CASSDYRGGGANVPTF; len: 16; j_gene: TRBJ2-6; v_gene: TRBV7-2
CDR3aa: CASSSGDRIETQYF; len: 14; j_gene: TRBJ2-5; v_gene: TRBV6-1
CDR3aa: CSVPGQYYEQYF; len: 12; j_gene: TRBJ2-7; v_gene: TRBV29-1
CDR3aa: CASSLVKGGPGLGSLGTQYF; len: 20; j_gene: TRBJ2-3; v_gene: TRBV7-6
CDR3aa: CASSPLPLGGNQPQHF; len: 16; j_gene: TRBJ1-5; v_gene: TRBV18
CDR3aa: CATTGTSGIHEQYF; len: 14; j_gene: TRBJ2-7; v_gene: TRBV6-1
CDR3aa: CASRTGPPNYGYTF; len: 14; j_gene: TRBJ1-2; v_gene: TRBV6-5
CDR3aa: CASSSQGGNEQFF; len: 13; j_gene: TRBJ2-1; v_gene: TRBV11-3
CDR3aa: CASSQGGGRASYEQYF; len: 16; j_gene: TRBJ2-7; v_gene: TRBV7-2
CDR3aa: CASSPASRTPTYEQYF; len: 16; j_gene: TRBJ2-7; v_gene: TRBV5-1
CDR3aa: CAWRNGGGYGYTF; len: 13; j_gene: TRBJ1-2; v_gene: TRBV30
CDR3aa: CASSLARGFNEQFF; len: 14; j_gene: TRBJ2-1; v_gene: TRBV7-9
CDR3aa: CASSGAVHNEQFF; len: 13; j_gene: TRBJ2-1; v_gene: TRBV6-1
CDR3aa: CAWIQAELNTQYF; len: 13; j_gene: TRBJ2-3; v_gene: TRBV30
CDR3aa: CATSPWVHPISNEQFF; len: 16; j_gene: TRBJ2-1; v_gene: TRBV15
CDR3aa: CASSSSSNEQYF; len: 12; j_gene: TRBJ2-7; v_gene: TRBV28
CDR3aa: CASSLGPQTYEQYF; len: 14; j_gene: TRBJ2-7; v_gene: TRBV7-2
CDR3aa: CASSGKSGGRSGYTF; len: 15; j_gene: TRBJ1-2; v_gene: TRBV10-1
CDR3aa: CASSEEFDHYGYTF; len: 14; j_gene: TRBJ1-2; v_gene: TRBV6-1
CDR3aa: CASSEWGERNQPQHF; len: 15; j_gene: TRBJ1-5; v_gene: TRBV6-1